The sequence of this TCR beta chain was determined in a study of cytomegalovirus exposure and HLA in healthy donors. PCR involved 60 Vbeta and 13 Jbeta primers. In the original workflow: Counted up in a later analysis, unique TCR beta chains came to around 80 million, with some 11 million shared. The repertoire was sequenced with immunoSEQ multiplex PCR; TCRdb's copy has only in-frame clones and lacks some. Clone size and V and J calls were adopted from that table, with D and trimming inferred from the DNA. The sample lists over 150,000 clones; 70% to 80% were seen once. Comments on this clone: The target antigen is unknown.

General study findings and limits: One variant, a missense change in DCLRE1C, was linked in a later analysis to TCR beta V- and J-gene trimming. For cytomegalovirus status, the classifier reportedly gave diagnoses with high specificity and sensitivity. Prior analysis indicated that the majority of TCR beta V segments exhibited productivity approximately 90% or approximately 30% of the time.

Germline V CDR1 and CDR2: SGHRS, YFSETQ. This CDR3 is 16 amino acids long. V was clipped by 3 bases and J by 6 bases, with 18 bases between them. This receptor was identified in a man in his thirties or forties in good health and CMV-seropositive. The rearrangement links TRBV5-1 to TRBJ2-2; maybe TRBD1 (6 bases). The sample was PBMCs. CDR3 in amino acids: CASSSSGVSGSGELFF. The CDR3 DNA sequence: TGCGCCAGCAGCTCTTCAGGGGTGTCCGGTTCCGGGGAGCTGTTTTTT.